This TCR beta chain is from a study of blood T cells in healthy people across ages. A second PCR of roughly 7 to 11 cycles used a sample-barcoded 5' primer and a J-beta primer mix. A template-switch adaptor containing 12 random nucleotides labeled each cDNA molecule. Each CDR3 protein is one row after TCRdb ran MiXCR on the 5' RACE reads. The sample gives about 1.7 million distinct CDR3 sequences, about 28% of which show up once; 6.5% to 8.5% is in the top ten. At least ten counts were recorded for this clonotype. The donors, aged roughly 6 to 95, were healthy Caucasians from Russia. Samples had at least 7 million PBMCs isolated from them. Each sample yielded at least 6 micrograms of PBMC total RNA. The V and J ends lost 5 bases and 6 bases respectively, with 16 bases between them. Germline loops: CDR1 SGHTA, CDR2 FQGTGA. The CDR3 extends over 14 amino acids.

The origin of this receptor is a woman aged 25 to 39 in good health. Sequencing was carried out using blood. The chain couples TRBV7-3 to TRBJ2-5, with TRBD1 as a possible D gene (5 bases). This chain's CDR3 is CASSLRQGDKTQYF. The DNA of the CDR3 is TGTGCCAGCAGCCTCCGGCAGGGTGATAAGACCCAGTACTTC.